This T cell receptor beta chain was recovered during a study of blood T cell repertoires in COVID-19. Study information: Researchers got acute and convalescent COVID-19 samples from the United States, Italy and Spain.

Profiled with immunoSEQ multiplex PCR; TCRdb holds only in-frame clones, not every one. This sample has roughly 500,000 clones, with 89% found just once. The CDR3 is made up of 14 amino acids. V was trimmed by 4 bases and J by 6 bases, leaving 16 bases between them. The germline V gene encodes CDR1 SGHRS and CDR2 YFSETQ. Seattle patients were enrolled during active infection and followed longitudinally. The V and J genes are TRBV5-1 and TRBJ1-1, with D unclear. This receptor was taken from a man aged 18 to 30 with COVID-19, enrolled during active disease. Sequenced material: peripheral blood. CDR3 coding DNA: TGCGCCAGCAGCGACCCATCGGAGGGATCTGAAGCTTTCTTT. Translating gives CASSDPSEGSEAFF.